The source of this TCR beta chain is a study of T-cell memory formation after mild COVID-19. For the study at large: There were largely donor-specific TCR clusters.

This clonotype came up many times. The antigen remains unidentified. Study findings and constraints: Cross-reactive memory apparently joined, as some responding clones appeared in pre-infection memory. Contracting CD8+ clones were enriched in EMRA, CD4+ mainly in CM and EM. Clones contracting day 15 to 85 were balanced CD4/CD8; later expanders leaned CD4+.

TCRdb passed the 5' RACE reads through MiXCR, listing each CDR3 protein once. The data contain fewer than 40,000 distinct CDR3 sequences, roughly an eighth of them singletons. The sequenced sample consisted of PBMCs or a T cell subset sorted from them (not recorded which). This sequence was found in a young man who had mild COVID-19 (a few samples of this study predate the infection). Cell type and time point are not known.

The CDR3 sequence: CASTGQGGYEKLFF. DNA of the CDR3: TGTGCCAGCACGGGACAGGGTGGCTATGAAAAACTGTTTTTT. The chain is built from TRBV2 and TRBJ1-4, with 9 bases fitting TRBD1. Per germline, CDR1 SNHLY and CDR2 FYNNEI. The CDR3 length is 14 residues. V trimming: 7 bases; J trimming: 6 bases; junction bases outside the gene matches: 6.